This T cell receptor beta chain was profiled in a study of identical twins. This CDR3 is built from 16 residues. Trimming took off 0 bases at V and 3 bases at J, with 12 bases between the two ends. Germline lookup yields CDR1 MNHNS and CDR2 SASEGT. Study-level findings and limits: Excess low generation probability was seen in twin-shared out-of-frame alpha sequences.

TCRdb called the 5' RACE reads again in MiXCR, with one record for every CDR3 protein. The table has about 720,000 distinct CDR3 sequences, 8.5% to 9.5% seen once. With respect to this clonotype: Its antigen is not identified.

These data were also reused for a study on yellow fever vaccine responses in identical twins.

The chain has TRBV6-1 and TRBJ1-5, with TRBD1 as a possible D gene (6 bases). The receptor was derived from a woman aged 18-30 years in good health. Source material: PBMCs. CDR3: CASSEAVAGVNQPQHF. CDR3 DNA: TGTGCCAGCAGTGAAGCGGTGGCAGGGGTCAATCAGCCCCAGCATTTT.